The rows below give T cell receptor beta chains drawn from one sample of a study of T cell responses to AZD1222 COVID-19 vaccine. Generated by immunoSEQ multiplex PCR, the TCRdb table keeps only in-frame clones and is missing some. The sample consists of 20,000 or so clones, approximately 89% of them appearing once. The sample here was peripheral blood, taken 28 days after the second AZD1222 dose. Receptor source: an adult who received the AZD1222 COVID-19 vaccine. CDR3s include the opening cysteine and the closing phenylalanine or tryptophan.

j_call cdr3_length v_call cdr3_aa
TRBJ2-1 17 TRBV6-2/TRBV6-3 CASSYILGTLSYNEQFF
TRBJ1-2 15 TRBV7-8 CASSLGQGPNYGYTF
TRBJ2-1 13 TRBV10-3 CASRSQMYNEQFF
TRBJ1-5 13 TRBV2 CASSDRQWQPQHF
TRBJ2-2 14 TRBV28 CASILTSNTGELFF
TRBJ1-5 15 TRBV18 CASSLYGGLGQPQHF
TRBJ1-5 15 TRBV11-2 CASSLDRGGNQPQHF
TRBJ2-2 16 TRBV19 CASSERRDRGGGELFF
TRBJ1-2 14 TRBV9 CASSIRDRESVITF
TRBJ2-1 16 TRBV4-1 CASSQDPGTGGYEQFF
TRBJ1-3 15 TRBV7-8 CASSLALYTSNTIYF
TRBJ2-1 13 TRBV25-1 CASSGSSTDEQFF
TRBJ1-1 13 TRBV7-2 CASRFTGVAEAFF